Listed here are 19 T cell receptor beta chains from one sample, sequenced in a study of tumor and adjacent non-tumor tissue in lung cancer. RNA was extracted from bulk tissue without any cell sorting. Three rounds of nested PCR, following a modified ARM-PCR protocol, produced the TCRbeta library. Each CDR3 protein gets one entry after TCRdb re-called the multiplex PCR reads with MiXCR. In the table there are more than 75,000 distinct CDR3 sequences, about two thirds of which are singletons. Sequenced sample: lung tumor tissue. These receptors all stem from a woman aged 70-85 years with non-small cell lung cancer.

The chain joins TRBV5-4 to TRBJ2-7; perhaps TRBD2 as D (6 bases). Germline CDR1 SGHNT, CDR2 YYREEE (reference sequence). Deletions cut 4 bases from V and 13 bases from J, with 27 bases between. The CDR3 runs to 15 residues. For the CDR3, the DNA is TGTGCCAGCAGCGCCCGAGAAGCGGGTACCTACGAGCTATACTTC. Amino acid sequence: CASSAREAGTYELYF.

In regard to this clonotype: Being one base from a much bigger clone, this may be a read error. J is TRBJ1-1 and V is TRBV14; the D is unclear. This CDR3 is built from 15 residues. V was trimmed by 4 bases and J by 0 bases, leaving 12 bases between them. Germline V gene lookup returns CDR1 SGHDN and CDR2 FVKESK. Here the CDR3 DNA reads TGTGCCAGCAGCCGCCTGGACGGCTTGAACACTGAAGCTTTCTTT. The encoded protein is CASSRLDGLNTEAFF.

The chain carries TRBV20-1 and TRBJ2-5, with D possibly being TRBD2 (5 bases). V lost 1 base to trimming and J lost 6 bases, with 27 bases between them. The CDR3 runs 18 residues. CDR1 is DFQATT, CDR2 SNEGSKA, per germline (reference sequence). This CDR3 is CSARGPMSGFGLEKTQYF. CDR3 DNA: TGCAGTGCTAGAGGTCCGATGAGCGGATTTGGTTTAGAGAAGACCCAGTACTTC.

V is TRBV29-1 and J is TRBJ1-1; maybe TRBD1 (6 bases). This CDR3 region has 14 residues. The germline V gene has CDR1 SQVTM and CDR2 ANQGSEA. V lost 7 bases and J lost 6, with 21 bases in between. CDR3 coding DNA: TGCAGCGCTAAACCAGGGGCGGTGAGCTCTGAAGCTTTCTTT. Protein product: CSAKPGAVSSEAFF.

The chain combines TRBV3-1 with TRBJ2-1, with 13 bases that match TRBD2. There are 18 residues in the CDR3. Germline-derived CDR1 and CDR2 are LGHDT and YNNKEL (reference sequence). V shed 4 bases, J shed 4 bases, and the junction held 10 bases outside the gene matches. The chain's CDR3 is CASSLSRTSGRWYNEQFF. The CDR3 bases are TGTGCCAGCAGCCTCTCCCGGACTAGCGGGAGATGGTACAATGAGCAGTTCTTC.

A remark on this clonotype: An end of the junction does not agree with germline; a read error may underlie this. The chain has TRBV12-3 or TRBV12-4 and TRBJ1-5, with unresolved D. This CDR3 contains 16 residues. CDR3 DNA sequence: TGTGCCAGCAGTAATATAGCTTCCTTGGGCAATCAGCCCCACCATTTT. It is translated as CASSNIASLGNQPHHF.

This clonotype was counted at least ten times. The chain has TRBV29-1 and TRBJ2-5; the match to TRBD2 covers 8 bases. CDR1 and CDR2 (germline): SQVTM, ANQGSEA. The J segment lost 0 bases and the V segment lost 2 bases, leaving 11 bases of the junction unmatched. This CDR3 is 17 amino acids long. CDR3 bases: TGCAGCGTTGAAATAAGGGCTAGCGGGTCGTACCAAGAGACCCAGTACTTC. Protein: CSVEIRASGSYQETQYF. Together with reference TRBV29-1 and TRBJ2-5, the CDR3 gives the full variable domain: SAVISQKPSRDICQRGTSLTIQCQVDSQVTMMFWYRQQPGQSLTLIATANQGSEATYESGFVIDKFPISRPNLTFSTLTVSNMSPEDSSIYLCSVEIRASGSYQETQYFGPGTRLLVL.

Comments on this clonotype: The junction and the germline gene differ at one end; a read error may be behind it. The CDR3: CPSSWRTGDHVQYF. CDR3 coding DNA: TGTCCCAGCAGCTGGCGGACAGGGGACCACGTGCAGTACTTC. V and J are TRBV5-4 and TRBJ2-7, with TRBD1 matching 9 bases. The CDR3 runs to 14 residues. Germline values: CDR1 SGHNT, CDR2 YYREEE (reference sequence). The whole variable domain, remainder taken from reference TRBV5-4 and TRBJ2-7, is ETGVTQSPTHLIKTRGQQVTLRCSSQSGHNTVSWYQQALGQGPQFIFQYYREEENGRGNFPPRFSGLQFPNYSSELNVNALELDDSALYLCPSSWRTGDHVQYFGPGTRLTVT.

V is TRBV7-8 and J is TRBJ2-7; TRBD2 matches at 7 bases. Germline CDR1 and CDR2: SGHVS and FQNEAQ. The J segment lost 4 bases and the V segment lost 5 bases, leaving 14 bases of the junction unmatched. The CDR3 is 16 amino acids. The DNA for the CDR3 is TGTGCCAGCAGCCCCCTGTCGGTGGGGGGGAATTACGAGCAGTACTTC. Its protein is CASSPLSVGGNYEQYF.

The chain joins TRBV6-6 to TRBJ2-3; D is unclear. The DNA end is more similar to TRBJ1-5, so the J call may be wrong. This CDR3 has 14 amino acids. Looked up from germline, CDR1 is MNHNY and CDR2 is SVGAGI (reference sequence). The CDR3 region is CASMQWEFTDTQHF. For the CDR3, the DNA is TGTGCCAGCATGCAGTGGGAGTTTACAGATACGCAGCATTTT.

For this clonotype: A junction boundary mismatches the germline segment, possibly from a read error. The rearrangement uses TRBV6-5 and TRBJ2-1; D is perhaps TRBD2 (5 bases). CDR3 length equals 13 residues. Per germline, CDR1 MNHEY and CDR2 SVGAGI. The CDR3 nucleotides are TGCGCCAGCATGGGAGTTTACGCCAATGAGCAGTTCTTC. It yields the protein CASMGVYANEQFF.

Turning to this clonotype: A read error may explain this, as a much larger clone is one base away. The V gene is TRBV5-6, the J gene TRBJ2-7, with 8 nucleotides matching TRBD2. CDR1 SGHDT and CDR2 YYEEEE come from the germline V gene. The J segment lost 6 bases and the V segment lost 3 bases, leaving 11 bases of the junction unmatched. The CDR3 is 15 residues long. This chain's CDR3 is CASSSMGLAGCEQYF. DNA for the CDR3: TGTGCCAGCAGCTCCATGGGTCTAGCGGGCTGCGAGCAGTACTTC.

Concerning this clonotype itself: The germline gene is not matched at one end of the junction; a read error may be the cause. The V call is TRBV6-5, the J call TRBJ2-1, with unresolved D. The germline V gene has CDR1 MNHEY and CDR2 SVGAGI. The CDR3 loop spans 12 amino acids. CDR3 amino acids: CASSSLQNEKFF. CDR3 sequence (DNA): TGTGCCAGCAGTTCCCTGCAAAATGAGAAGTTCTTC.

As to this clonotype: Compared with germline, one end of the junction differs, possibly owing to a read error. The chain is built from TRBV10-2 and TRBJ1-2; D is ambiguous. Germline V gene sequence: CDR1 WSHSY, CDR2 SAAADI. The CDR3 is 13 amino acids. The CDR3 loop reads CASSDTWTNGHTF. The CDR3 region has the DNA TGCGCCAGCAGTGATACCTGGACCAATGGCCACACCTTC.

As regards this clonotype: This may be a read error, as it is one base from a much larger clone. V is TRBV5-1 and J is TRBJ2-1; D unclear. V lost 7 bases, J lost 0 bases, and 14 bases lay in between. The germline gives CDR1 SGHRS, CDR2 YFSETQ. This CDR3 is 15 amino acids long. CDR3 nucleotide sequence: TGCGCCAGCCGTATCGAAACGAGCTCCTACAATGAGCAGTTCTTC. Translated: CASRIETSSYNEQFF.

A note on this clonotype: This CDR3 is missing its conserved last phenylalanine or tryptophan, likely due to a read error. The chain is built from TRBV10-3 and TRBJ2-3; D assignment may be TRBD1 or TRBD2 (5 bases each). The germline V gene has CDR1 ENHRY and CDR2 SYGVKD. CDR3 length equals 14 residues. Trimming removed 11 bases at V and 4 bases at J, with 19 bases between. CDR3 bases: TGTGCCGTCAAGAAAGGGGTGGGGGCAGATACGCAGTATCTT. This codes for CAVKKGVGADTQYL.

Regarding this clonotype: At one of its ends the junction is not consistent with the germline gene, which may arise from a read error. The CDR3 nucleotides read TGTACCAGCAGCTTTCTACCCAAAGGAAAGTTC. Translating gives CTSSFLPKGKF. The V gene is TRBV11-3, the J gene TRBJ2-5; D unclear. The CDR3 sequence is 11 residues long. Germline V gene lookup returns CDR1 SGHNT and CDR2 YENEEA.

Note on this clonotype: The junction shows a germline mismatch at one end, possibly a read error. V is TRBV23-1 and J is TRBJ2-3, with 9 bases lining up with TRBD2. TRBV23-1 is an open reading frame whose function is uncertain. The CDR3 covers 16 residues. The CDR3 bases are TGCGCCAGCAGTCAAGGGACTAGCCGTAGCACAGGTACGCAGTATTTT. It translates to CASSQGTSRSTGTQYF.

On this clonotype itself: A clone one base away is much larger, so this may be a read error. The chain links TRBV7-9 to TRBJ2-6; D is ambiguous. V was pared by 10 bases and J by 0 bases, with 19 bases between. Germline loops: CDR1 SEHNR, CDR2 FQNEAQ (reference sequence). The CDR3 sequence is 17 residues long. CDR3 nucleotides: TGTGCCACCAACGGGCCTAACGGTTACTCTGGGGCCAACGTCCTGACTTTC. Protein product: CATNGPNGYSGANVLTF.